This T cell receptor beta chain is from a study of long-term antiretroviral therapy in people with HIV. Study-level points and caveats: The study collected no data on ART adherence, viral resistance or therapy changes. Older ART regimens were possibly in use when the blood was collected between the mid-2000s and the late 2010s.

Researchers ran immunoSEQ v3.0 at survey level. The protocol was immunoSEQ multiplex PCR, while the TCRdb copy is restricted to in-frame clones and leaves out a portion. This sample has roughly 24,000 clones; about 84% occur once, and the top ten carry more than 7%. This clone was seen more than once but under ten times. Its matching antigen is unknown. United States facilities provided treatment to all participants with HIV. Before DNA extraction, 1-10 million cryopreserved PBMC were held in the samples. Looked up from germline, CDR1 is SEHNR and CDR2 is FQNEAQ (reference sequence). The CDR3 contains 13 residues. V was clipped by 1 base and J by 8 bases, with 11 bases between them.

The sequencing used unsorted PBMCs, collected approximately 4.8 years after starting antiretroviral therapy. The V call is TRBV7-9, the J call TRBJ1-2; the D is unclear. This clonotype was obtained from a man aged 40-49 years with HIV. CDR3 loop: CASSLDGSYGYTF. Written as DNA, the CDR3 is TGTGCCAGCAGCTTAGACGGGTCTTACGGCTACACCTTC.